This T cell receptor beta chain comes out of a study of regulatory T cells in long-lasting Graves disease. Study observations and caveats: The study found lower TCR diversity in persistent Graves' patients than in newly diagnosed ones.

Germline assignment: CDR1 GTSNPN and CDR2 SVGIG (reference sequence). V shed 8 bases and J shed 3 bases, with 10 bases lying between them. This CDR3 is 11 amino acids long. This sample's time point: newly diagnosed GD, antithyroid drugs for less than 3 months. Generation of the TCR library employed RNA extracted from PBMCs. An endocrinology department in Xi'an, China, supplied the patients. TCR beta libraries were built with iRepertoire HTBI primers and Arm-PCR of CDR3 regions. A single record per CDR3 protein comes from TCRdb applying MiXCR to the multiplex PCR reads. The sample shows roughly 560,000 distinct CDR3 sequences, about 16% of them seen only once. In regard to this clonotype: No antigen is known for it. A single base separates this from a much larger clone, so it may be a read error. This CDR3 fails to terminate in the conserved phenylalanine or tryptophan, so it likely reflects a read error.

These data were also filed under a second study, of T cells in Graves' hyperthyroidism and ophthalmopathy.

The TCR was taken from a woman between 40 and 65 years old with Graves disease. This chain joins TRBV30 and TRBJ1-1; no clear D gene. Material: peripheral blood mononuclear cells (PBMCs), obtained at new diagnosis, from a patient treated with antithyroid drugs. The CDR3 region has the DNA TGTGCCAGACGGGAGTACACTGAAGCTTTCTCT. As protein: CARREYTEAFS.